A selection of T cell receptor beta chains follows, all from one sample in a study of blood T cell repertoires in COVID-19. Generated by immunoSEQ multiplex PCR, the TCRdb table keeps only in-frame clones and is missing some. This sample has roughly 180,000 clones; around 79% occur once, and the top ten carry roughly 11%. Specimen: PBMCs or T cells enriched from blood (not recorded which). The source is a man aged 45 to 65 who had recovered from COVID-19. CDR3s include the opening cysteine and the closing phenylalanine or tryptophan. A D gene is named only where the DNA matches it firmly. Size is stated for part of the rows, as once, few or many counts, or as a class when the clone is expanded.

v_gene: TRBV19
j_gene: TRBJ1-1
abundance: .
len: 16
d_gene: TRBD1
CDR3aa: CASSMGGQGAYTEAFF
CDR3nt: TGTGCCAGTAGTATGGGTGGACAGGGGGCGTACACTGAAGCTTTCTTT

v_gene: TRBV9
j_gene: TRBJ2-3
abundance: .
len: 15
d_gene: TRBD2
CDR3aa: CASSVDGGGTDTQYF
CDR3nt: TGTGCCAGCAGCGTAGATGGGGGGGGCACAGATACGCAGTATTTT

v_gene: TRBV28
j_gene: TRBJ2-1
abundance: once
len: 15
d_gene: TRBD2
CDR3aa: CASSLPGGGYNEQFF
CDR3nt: TGTGCCAGCAGTTTACCGGGAGGGGGCTACAATGAGCAGTTCTTC

v_gene: TRBV5-4
j_gene: TRBJ2-7
abundance: .
len: 15
d_gene: TRBD2
CDR3aa: CASSLGGTSGYEQYF
CDR3nt: TGTGCCAGCAGCTTGGGCGGGACTAGCGGCTACGAGCAGTACTTC

v_gene: TRBV5-1
j_gene: TRBJ2-1
abundance: .
len: 15
d_gene: TRBD2
CDR3aa: CASSLSPSGRNEQFF
CDR3nt: TGCGCCAGCAGCTTGTCGCCTAGCGGGAGAAATGAGCAGTTCTTC

v_gene: TRBV27
j_gene: TRBJ1-5
abundance: .
len: 20
d_gene: TRBD1
CDR3aa: CASSLRWDRGTVYSNQPQHF
CDR3nt: TGTGCCAGCAGTTTACGATGGGACAGGGGTACGGTATATAGCAATCAGCCCCAGCATTTT

v_gene: TRBV6-5
j_gene: TRBJ1-2
abundance: .
len: 13
d_gene: .
CDR3aa: CASSSGRGFGYTF
CDR3nt: TGTGCCAGCAGTTCCGGCAGGGGCTTCGGCTACACCTTC

v_gene: TRBV24-1
j_gene: TRBJ1-2
abundance: once
len: 14
d_gene: .
CDR3aa: CATSDRGGAGGYTF
CDR3nt: TGTGCCACCAGTGATCGGGGAGGGGCCGGTGGCTACACCTTC

v_gene: TRBV6-5
j_gene: TRBJ2-3
abundance: .
len: 16
d_gene: TRBD2
CDR3aa: CASSYSGAGGTDTQYF
CDR3nt: TGTGCCAGCAGTTACTCCGGAGCGGGGGGCACAGATACGCAGTATTTT

v_gene: TRBV7-2
j_gene: TRBJ1-5
abundance: .
len: 15
d_gene: .
CDR3aa: CASSLDAGHNQPQHF
CDR3nt: TGTGCCAGCAGCTTAGACGCAGGGCACAATCAGCCCCAGCATTTT

v_gene: TRBV24-1
j_gene: TRBJ2-1
abundance: .
len: 15
d_gene: TRBD2
CDR3aa: CATSSASGFYNEQFF
CDR3nt: TGTGCCACCAGTTCCGCTAGCGGCTTTTACAATGAGCAGTTCTTC

v_gene: TRBV27
j_gene: TRBJ2-3
abundance: .
len: 14
d_gene: TRBD2
CDR3aa: CASSFAGDRDTQYF
CDR3nt: TGTGCCAGCAGTTTCGCGGGGGATAGAGATACGCAGTATTTT

v_gene: TRBV3-1/TRBV3-2
j_gene: TRBJ2-7
abundance: .
len: 16
d_gene: TRBD2
CDR3aa: CASSQLGTSGRYEQYF
CDR3nt: TGTGCCAGCAGCCAACTGGGAACTAGCGGAAGGTACGAGCAGTACTTC

v_gene: TRBV6-5
j_gene: TRBJ2-1
abundance: .
len: 15
d_gene: TRBD2
CDR3aa: CASIRPGGARNEQFF
CDR3nt: TGTGCCAGCATAAGACCCGGGGGGGCGAGGAATGAGCAGTTCTTC

v_gene: TRBV10-3
j_gene: TRBJ2-7
abundance: .
len: 12
d_gene: .
CDR3aa: CAIAWRVDEQYF
CDR3nt: TGTGCCATCGCGTGGCGGGTGGACGAGCAGTACTTC

v_gene: TRBV2
j_gene: TRBJ2-3
abundance: .
len: 15
d_gene: TRBD2
CDR3aa: CASTRLAGGADTQYF
CDR3nt: TGTGCCAGCACCAGACTAGCGGGGGGTGCAGATACGCAGTATTTT

v_gene: TRBV7-3
j_gene: TRBJ2-5
abundance: once
len: 18
d_gene: TRBD1
CDR3aa: CASSLTSPGGTGVGTQYF
CDR3nt: TGTGCCAGCAGCTTAACGTCCCCCGGAGGGACAGGGGTTGGGACCCAGTACTTC

v_gene: TRBV12-3/TRBV12-4
j_gene: TRBJ2-1
abundance: .
len: 11
d_gene: TRBD1
CDR3aa: CASSHRGEQFF
CDR3nt: TGTGCCAGCAGCCACAGGGGCGAGCAGTTCTTC

v_gene: TRBV7-3
j_gene: TRBJ2-7
abundance: .
len: 15
d_gene: .
CDR3aa: CASSLSPAGSGEQYF
CDR3nt: TGTGCCAGCAGCTTAAGTCCAGCGGGTAGCGGCGAGCAGTACTTC

v_gene: TRBV14
j_gene: TRBJ1-3
abundance: .
len: 13
d_gene: .
CDR3aa: CASSWGAGNTIYF
CDR3nt: TGTGCCAGCAGTTGGGGCGCTGGAAACACCATATATTTT

v_gene: TRBV30
j_gene: TRBJ2-2
abundance: .
len: 13
d_gene: .
CDR3aa: CALTGQSTGELFF
CDR3nt: TGTGCCTTGACCGGACAGTCCACCGGGGAGCTGTTTTTT

v_gene: TRBV21-1
j_gene: TRBJ2-7
abundance: .
len: 14
d_gene: .
CDR3aa: CASSTKTSVYEQYF
CDR3nt: TGTGCCAGCAGCACCAAGACTAGCGTCTACGAGCAGTACTTC

v_gene: TRBV5-4
j_gene: TRBJ1-1
abundance: .
len: 11
d_gene: .
CDR3aa: CASSRAGEAFF
CDR3nt: TGTGCCAGCAGCCGGGCGGGGGAAGCTTTCTTT

v_gene: TRBV18
j_gene: TRBJ2-6
abundance: .
len: 18
d_gene: .
CDR3aa: CASSPSWDSVSGANVLTF
CDR3nt: TGTGCCAGCTCACCATCTTGGGATAGCGTATCTGGGGCCAACGTCCTGACTTTC

v_gene: TRBV11-1
j_gene: TRBJ1-1
abundance: few
len: 14
d_gene: .
CDR3aa: CASSFSRSGTEAFF
CDR3nt: TGTGCCAGCAGCTTCAGTCGGTCGGGGACTGAAGCTTTCTTT

v_gene: TRBV5-1
j_gene: TRBJ1-1
abundance: few
len: 13
d_gene: .
CDR3aa: CASSFLTATEAFF
CDR3nt: TGCGCCAGCAGCTTTCTGACAGCCACTGAAGCTTTCTTT

v_gene: TRBV5-4
j_gene: TRBJ1-1
abundance: .
len: 14
d_gene: TRBD1
CDR3aa: CASSYRQGKSEAFF
CDR3nt: TGTGCCAGCAGCTATCGACAGGGGAAGTCTGAAGCTTTCTTT

v_gene: TRBV5-5
j_gene: TRBJ2-7
abundance: once
len: 14
d_gene: .
CDR3aa: CASSLGVRDYEQYF
CDR3nt: TGTGCCAGCAGCTTGGGAGTCAGGGACTACGAGCAGTACTTC

v_gene: TRBV28
j_gene: TRBJ1-4
abundance: .
len: 14
d_gene: .
CDR3aa: CASSSPGTNEKLFF
CDR3nt: TGTGCCAGCAGTTCCCCAGGAACTAATGAAAAACTGTTTTTT

v_gene: TRBV18
j_gene: TRBJ2-1
abundance: few
len: 14
d_gene: TRBD2
CDR3aa: CASSLTSGPNGQFF
CDR3nt: TGTGCCAGCTCACTCACTAGCGGGCCCAATGGGCAGTTCTTC

v_gene: TRBV5-1
j_gene: TRBJ2-3
abundance: .
len: 12
d_gene: TRBD1
CDR3aa: CASQGVSDTQYF
CDR3nt: TGCGCCAGCCAGGGGGTCTCAGATACGCAGTATTTT

v_gene: TRBV19
j_gene: TRBJ2-1
abundance: once
len: 13
d_gene: TRBD2
CDR3aa: CASRLADHNEQFF
CDR3nt: TGTGCCAGTCGACTAGCGGACCACAATGAGCAGTTCTTC

v_gene: TRBV19
j_gene: TRBJ1-6
abundance: .
len: 15
d_gene: TRBD1
CDR3aa: CASSDRGVRNSPLHF
CDR3nt: TGTGCCAGTAGTGACAGGGGGGTAAGGAATTCACCCCTCCACTTT

v_gene: TRBV5-1
j_gene: TRBJ2-7
abundance: .
len: 14
d_gene: TRBD1
CDR3aa: CASSLQGAGYEQYF
CDR3nt: TGCGCCAGCAGCCTACAGGGGGCAGGCTACGAGCAGTACTTC

v_gene: TRBV11-2
j_gene: TRBJ2-3
abundance: once
len: 15
d_gene: .
CDR3aa: CASSDRTKNTDTQYF
CDR3nt: TGTGCCAGCAGCGACCGGACTAAAAACACAGATACGCAGTATTTT

v_gene: TRBV29-1
j_gene: TRBJ1-1
abundance: .
len: 14
d_gene: .
CDR3aa: CSVEDPRGNTEAFF
CDR3nt: TGCAGCGTTGAAGATCCTCGGGGTAACACTGAAGCTTTCTTT

v_gene: TRBV15
j_gene: TRBJ1-2
abundance: .
len: 14
d_gene: .
CDR3aa: CATSMEGGANGYTF
CDR3nt: TGTGCCACCAGCATGGAAGGAGGGGCGAATGGCTACACCTTC

v_gene: TRBV28
j_gene: TRBJ1-3
abundance: .
len: 21
d_gene: TRBD1
CDR3aa: CASTPRRSGQLEGASGNTIYF
CDR3nt: TGTGCCAGCACCCCGCGACGGAGCGGACAGCTAGAGGGGGCCTCTGGAAACACCATATATTTT

v_gene: TRBV2
j_gene: TRBJ1-4
abundance: .
len: 13
d_gene: .
CDR3aa: CASRRDIGEKLFF
CDR3nt: TGTGCCAGCAGAAGGGACATCGGGGAAAAACTGTTTTTT

v_gene: TRBV5-1
j_gene: TRBJ2-2
abundance: .
len: 15
d_gene: .
CDR3aa: CASSGGVPNTGELFF
CDR3nt: TGCGCCAGCAGCGGAGGGGTCCCGAACACCGGGGAGCTGTTTTTT